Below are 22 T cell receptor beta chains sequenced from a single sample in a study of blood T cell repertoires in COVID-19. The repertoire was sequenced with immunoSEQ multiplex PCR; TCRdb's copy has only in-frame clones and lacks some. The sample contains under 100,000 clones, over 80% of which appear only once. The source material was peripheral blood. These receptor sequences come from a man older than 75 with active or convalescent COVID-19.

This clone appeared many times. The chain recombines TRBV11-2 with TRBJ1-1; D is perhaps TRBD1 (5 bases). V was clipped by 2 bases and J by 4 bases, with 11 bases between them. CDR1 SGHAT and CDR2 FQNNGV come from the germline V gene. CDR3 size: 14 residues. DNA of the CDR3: TGTGCCAGCAGCTTATCTGGAGGGGTCACTGAAGCTTTCTTT. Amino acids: CASSLSGGVTEAFF.

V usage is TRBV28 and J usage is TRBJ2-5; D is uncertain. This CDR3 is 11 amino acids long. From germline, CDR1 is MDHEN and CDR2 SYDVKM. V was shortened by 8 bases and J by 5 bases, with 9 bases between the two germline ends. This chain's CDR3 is CASRQWETQYF. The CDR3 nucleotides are TGTGCCAGCCGTCAGTGGGAGACCCAGTACTTC. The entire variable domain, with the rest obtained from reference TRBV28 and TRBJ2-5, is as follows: DVKVTQSSRYLVKRTGEKVFLECVQDMDHENMFWYRQDPGLGLRLIYFSYDVKMKEKGDIPEGYSVSREKKERFSLILESASTNQTSMYLCASRQWETQYFGPGTRLLVL.

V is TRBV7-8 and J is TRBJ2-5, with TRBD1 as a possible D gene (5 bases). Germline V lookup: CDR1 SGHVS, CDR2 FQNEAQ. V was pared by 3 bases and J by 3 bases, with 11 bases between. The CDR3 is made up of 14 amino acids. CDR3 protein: CASSFRETEETQYF. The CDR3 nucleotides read TGTGCCAGCAGCTTCAGAGAGACAGAAGAGACCCAGTACTTC.

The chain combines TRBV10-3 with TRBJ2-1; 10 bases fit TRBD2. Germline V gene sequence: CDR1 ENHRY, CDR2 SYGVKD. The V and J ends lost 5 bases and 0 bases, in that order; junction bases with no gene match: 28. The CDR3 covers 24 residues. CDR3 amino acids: CAISRPTGTEKVSGGRSSYNEQFF. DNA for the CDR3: TGTGCCATCAGTCGCCCCACCGGGACCGAGAAGGTTAGCGGGGGGCGGAGCTCCTACAATGAGCAGTTCTTC.

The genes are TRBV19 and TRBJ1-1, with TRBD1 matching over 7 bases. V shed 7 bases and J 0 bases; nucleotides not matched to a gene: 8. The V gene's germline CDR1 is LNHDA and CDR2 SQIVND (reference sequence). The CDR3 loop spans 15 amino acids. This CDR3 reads CASKIFGTVNTEAFF. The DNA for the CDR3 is TGTGCCAGTAAGATTTTCGGGACAGTGAACACTGAAGCTTTCTTT.

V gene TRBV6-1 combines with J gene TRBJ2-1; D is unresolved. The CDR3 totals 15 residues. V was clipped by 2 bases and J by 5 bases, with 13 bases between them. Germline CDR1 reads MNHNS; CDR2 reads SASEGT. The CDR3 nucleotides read TGTGCCAGCAGTGAACGGAGACCAATTGACAATGAGCAGTTCTTC. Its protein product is CASSERRPIDNEQFF.

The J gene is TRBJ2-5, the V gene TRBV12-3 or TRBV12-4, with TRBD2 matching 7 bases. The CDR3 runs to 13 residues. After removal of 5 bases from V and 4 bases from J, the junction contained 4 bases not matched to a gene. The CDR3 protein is CASSLGGAETQYF. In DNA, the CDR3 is TGTGCCAGCAGTCTGGGAGGGGCAGAGACCCAGTACTTC.

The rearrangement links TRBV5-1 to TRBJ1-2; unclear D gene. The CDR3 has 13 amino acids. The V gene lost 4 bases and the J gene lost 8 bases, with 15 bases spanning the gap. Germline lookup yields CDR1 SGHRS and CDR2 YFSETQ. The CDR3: CASSPPVEGGYTF. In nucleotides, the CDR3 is TGCGCCAGCAGCCCGCCCGTTGAGGGAGGCTACACCTTC.

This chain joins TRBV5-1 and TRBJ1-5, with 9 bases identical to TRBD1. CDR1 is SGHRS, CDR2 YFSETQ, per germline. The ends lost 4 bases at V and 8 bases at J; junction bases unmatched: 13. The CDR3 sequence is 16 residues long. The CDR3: CASSVGPGQGGEPQHF. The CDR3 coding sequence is TGCGCCAGCAGCGTTGGCCCGGGACAGGGTGGGGAGCCCCAGCATTTT. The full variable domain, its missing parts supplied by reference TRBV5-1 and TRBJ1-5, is KAGVTQTPRYLIKTRGQQVTLSCSPISGHRSVSWYQQTPGQGLQFLFEYFSETQRNKGNFPGRFSGRQFSNSRSEMNVSTLELGDSALYLCASSVGPGQGGEPQHFGDGTRLSIL.

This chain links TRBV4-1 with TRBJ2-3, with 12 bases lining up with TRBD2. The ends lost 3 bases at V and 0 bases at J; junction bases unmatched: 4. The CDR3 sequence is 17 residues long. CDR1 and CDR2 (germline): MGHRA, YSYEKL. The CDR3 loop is CASSHQTSGGSTDTQYF. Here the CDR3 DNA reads TGCGCCAGCAGCCACCAGACTAGCGGGGGAAGCACAGATACGCAGTATTTT.

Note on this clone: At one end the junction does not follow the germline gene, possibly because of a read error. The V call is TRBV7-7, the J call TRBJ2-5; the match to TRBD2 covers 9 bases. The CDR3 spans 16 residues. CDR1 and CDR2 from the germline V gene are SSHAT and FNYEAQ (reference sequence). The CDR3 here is CASSAMLAGAQETQYF. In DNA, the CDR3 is TGTGCTAGCAGCGCCATGTTAGCGGGGGCTCAAGAGACCCAGTACTTC.

The CDR3 DNA is TGTGCCAGCAGTTTTATGGGGAGAGCTAATGAAAAACTGTTTTTT. This codes for CASSFMGRANEKLFF. This chain links TRBV27 with TRBJ1-4, with D hard to call. From germline, CDR1 is MNHEY and CDR2 SMNVEV (reference sequence). CDR3 length: 15 residues. The V end was cut by 3 bases, the J end by 3 bases, with 11 bases between.

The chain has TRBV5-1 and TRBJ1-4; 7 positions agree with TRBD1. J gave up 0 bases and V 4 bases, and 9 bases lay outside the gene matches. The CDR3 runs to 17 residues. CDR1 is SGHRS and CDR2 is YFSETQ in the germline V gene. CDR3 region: CASSPRQGLATNEKLFF. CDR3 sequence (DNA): TGCGCCAGCAGCCCCCGACAGGGCCTAGCAACTAATGAAAAACTGTTTTTT.

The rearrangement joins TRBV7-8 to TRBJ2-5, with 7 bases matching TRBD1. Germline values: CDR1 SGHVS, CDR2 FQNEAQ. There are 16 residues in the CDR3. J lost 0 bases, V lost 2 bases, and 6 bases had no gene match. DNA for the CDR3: TGTGCCAGCAGCTTATTGGCAGGGGGTTACCAAGAGACCCAGTACTTC. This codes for CASSLLAGGYQETQYF.

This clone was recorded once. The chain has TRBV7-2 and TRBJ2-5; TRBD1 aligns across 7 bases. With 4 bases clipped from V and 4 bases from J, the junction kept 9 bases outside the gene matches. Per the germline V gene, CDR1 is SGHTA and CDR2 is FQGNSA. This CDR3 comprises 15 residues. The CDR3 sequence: CASSSPTGIRETQYF. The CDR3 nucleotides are TGTGCCAGCAGCTCCCCGACAGGGATTCGAGAGACCCAGTACTTC.

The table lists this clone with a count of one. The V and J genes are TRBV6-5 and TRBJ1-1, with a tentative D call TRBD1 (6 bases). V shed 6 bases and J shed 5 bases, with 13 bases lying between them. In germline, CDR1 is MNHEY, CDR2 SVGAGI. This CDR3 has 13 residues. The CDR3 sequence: CASRVKGDTEAFF. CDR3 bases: TGTGCCAGCAGGGTAAAGGGGGATACTGAAGCTTTCTTT.

The CDR3 DNA reads TGTGCCAGTAGTTCCCGACAGAACACTGAAGCTTTCTTT. Translation gives CASSSRQNTEAFF. V is TRBV19 and J is TRBJ1-1; the D is unclear. V lost 5 bases and J lost 1, with 8 bases in between. Germline V lookup: CDR1 LNHDA, CDR2 SQIVND (reference sequence). The CDR3 loop spans 13 amino acids.

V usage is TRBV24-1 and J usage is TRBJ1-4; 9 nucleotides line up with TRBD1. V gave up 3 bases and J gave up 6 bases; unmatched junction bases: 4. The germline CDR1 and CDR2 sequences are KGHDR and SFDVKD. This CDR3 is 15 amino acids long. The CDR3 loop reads CATSDPGQGDEKLFF. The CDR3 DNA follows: TGTGCCACCAGTGATCCGGGACAGGGAGATGAAAAACTGTTTTTT.

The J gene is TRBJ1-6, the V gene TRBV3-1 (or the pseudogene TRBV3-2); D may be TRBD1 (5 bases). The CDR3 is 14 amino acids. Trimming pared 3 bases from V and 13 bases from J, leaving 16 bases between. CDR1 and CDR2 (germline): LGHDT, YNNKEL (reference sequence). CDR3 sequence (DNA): TGTGCCAGCAGCCATGGGGCGGGGCAGGCTCCCCTCCACTTT. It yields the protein CASSHGAGQAPLHF.

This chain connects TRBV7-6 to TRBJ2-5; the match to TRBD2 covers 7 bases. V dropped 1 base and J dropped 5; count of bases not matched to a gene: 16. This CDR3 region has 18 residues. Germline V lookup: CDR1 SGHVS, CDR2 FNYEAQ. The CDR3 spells CASSLESSRTRRWETQYF. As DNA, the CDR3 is TGTGCCAGCAGCTTAGAGTCCTCCAGGACTAGGAGATGGGAGACCCAGTACTTC.

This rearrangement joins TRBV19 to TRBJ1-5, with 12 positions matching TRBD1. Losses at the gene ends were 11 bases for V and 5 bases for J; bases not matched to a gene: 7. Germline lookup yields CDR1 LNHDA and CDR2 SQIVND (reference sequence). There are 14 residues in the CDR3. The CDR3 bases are TGTGCCGGGAGTGGGACAGGGGGCCATCAGCCCCAGCATTTT. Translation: CAGSGTGGHQPQHF.

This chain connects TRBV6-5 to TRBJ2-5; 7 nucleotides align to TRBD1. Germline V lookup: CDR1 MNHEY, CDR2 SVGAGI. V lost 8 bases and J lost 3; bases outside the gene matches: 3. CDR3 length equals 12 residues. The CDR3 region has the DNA TGTGCCAGCGTAGGGACAGAAGAGACCCAGTACTTC. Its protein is CASVGTEETQYF.